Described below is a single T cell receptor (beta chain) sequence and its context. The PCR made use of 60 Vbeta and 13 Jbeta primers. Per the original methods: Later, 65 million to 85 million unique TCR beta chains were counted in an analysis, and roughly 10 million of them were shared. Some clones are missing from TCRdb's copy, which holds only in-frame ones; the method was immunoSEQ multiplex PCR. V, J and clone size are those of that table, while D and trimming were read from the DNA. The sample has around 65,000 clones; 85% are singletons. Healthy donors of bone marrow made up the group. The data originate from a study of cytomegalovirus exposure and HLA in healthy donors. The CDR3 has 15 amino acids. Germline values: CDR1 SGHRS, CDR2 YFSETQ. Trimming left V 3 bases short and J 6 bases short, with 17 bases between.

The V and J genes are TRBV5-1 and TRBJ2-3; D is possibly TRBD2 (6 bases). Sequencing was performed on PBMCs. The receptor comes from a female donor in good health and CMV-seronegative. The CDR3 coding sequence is TGCGCCAGCAGCTCGACCCCGGGGGAGAGTGATACGCAGTATTTT. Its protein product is CASSSTPGESDTQYF.